This T cell receptor (beta chain) was observed in a study of blood T cell repertoires in COVID-19. In the study overall: Acute and convalescent COVID-19 samples came from the United States, Italy and Spain.

Original methodology: Counts of nucleated cells, estimated from reference gene primer amplification, were obtained. Sequencing was performed with immunoSEQ multiplex PCR; in TCRdb, only in-frame clones are kept and a portion is missing. V, J and clone size reflect that table, while D and trimming were determined from the DNA. The sample lists about 260,000 clones; approximately 86% were seen once. Germline V CDR1 and CDR2: SEHNR, FQNEAQ (reference sequence). This CDR3 region has 12 residues. Trimming shortened V by 8 bases and J by 1 base, and 8 bases separated the two germline ends. This chain joins TRBV7-9 and TRBJ2-5, with D hard to call. The source of this sequence is a man aged 18 to 29 with active or convalescent COVID-19. Sequencing used peripheral blood. The CDR3 is CASATFQETQYF. The CDR3 DNA follows: TGTGCCAGCGCGACATTCCAAGAGACCCAGTACTTC.